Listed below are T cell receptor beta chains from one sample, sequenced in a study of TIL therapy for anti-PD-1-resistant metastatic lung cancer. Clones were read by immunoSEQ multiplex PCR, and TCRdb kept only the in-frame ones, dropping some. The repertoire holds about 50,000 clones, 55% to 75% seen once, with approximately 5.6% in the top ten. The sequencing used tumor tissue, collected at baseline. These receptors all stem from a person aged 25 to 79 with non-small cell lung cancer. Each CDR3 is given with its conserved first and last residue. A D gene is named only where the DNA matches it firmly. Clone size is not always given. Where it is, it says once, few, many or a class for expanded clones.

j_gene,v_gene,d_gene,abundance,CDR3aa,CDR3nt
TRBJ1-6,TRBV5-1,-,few,CASSMGTTNSPLHF,TGCGCCAGCAGTATGGGAACCACGAATTCACCCCTCCACTTT
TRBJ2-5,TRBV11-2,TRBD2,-,CASSFGSSGGAGETQYF,TGTGCCAGCAGCTTCGGTTCTAGCGGGGGGGCCGGGGAGACCCAGTACTTC
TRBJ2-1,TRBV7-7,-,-,CASSQRVGGEQFF,TGTGCCAGCAGCCAAAGGGTGGGGGGTGAGCAGTTCTTC
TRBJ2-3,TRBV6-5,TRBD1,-,CASSRAGDRGNTQYF,TGTGCCAGCAGCCGCGCCGGGGACAGGGGGAATACGCAGTATTTT
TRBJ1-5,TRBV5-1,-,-,CASSSGEASNQPQHF,TGCGCCAGCAGCTCAGGGGAAGCTAGCAATCAGCCCCAGCATTTT
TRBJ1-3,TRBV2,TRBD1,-,CASSEGQHSGNTIYF,TGTGCCAGCAGTGAGGGACAGCATTCTGGAAACACCATATATTTT
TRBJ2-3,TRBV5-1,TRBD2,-,CASSSGLAGGGGRSTDTQYF,TGCGCCAGCAGCTCCGGACTAGCGGGAGGGGGAGGGCGTAGCACAGATACGCAGTATTTT
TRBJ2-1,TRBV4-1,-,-,CASSQQREFPPSRQFF,TGCGCCAGCAGCCAACAGCGAGAATTTCCCCCCTCGAGACAGTTCTTC
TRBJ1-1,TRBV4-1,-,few,CASSQLQVPNTEAFF,TGCGCCAGCAGCCAGCTACAGGTCCCCAACACTGAAGCTTTCTTT
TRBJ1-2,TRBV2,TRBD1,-,CASSLKTGANYGYTF,TGTGCCAGCAGCCTTAAGACAGGGGCGAACTATGGCTACACCTTC
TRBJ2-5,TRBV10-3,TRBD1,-,CAIRQGQGSETQYF,TGTGCCATCAGGCAGGGACAGGGTAGTGAGACCCAGTACTTC
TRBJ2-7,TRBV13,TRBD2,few,CASSFGTSGYYEQYF,TGTGCCAGCAGCTTCGGGACTAGCGGATACTACGAGCAGTACTTC
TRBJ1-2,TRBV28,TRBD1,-,CASSSFLTGVYGYTF,TGTGCCAGCAGTTCTTTCCTGACAGGGGTCTATGGCTACACCTTC
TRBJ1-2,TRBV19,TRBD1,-,CASKQGQLYGYTF,TGTGCCAGTAAACAGGGACAGCTGTATGGCTACACCTTC
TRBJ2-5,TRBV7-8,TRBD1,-,CASSLVPTGVGETQYF,TGTGCCAGCAGCTTAGTCCCGACAGGGGTCGGAGAGACCCAGTACTTC
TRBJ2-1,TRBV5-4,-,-,CASSLSQVQFF,TGTGCCAGCAGCTTGTCACAGGTGCAGTTCTTC
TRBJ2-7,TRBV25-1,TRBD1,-,CASSDPGQGEYEQYF,TGTGCCAGCAGCGATCCGGGACAGGGTGAATACGAGCAGTACTTC
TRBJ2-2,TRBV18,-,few,CASSPPVGPTGELFF,TGTGCCAGCTCACCCCCCGTGGGGCCCACCGGGGAGCTGTTTTTT
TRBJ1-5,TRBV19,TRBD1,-,CASSRTGGLSNQPQHF,TGTGCCAGTAGTAGGACAGGGGGCCTTAGCAATCAGCCCCAGCATTTT
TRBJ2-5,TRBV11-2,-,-,CASSLVGGTQYF,TGTGCCAGCAGCTTAGTAGGCGGGACCCAGTACTTC
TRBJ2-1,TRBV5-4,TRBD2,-,CASNPSSGRINEQFF,TGTGCCAGCAACCCATCTAGCGGGAGGATCAATGAGCAGTTCTTC
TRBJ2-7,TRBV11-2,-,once,CASSLQGGYEQYF,TGTGCCAGCAGCTTACAAGGAGGCTACGAGCAGTACTTC
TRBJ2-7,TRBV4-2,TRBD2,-,CASSQYYGGLAGGPSLYEQYF,TGTGCCAGCAGCCAATATTACGGTGGATTAGCGGGGGGCCCTAGCCTGTACGAGCAGTACTTC
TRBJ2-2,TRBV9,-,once,CASSAGGIAGTGELFF,TGTGCCAGCAGCGCCGGAGGGATCGCAGGAACCGGGGAGCTGTTTTTT
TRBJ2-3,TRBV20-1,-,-,CSARPTDTQYF,TGCAGTGCCCGTCCCACAGATACGCAGTATTTT
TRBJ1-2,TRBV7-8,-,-,CASRFTGDYGYTF,TGTGCCAGCAGATTTACTGGGGACTATGGCTACACCTTC
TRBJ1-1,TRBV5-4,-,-,CASSLGSLSESTEAFF,TGTGCCAGCAGCTTGGGCAGCTTAAGCGAGAGCACTGAAGCTTTCTTT
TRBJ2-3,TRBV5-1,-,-,CASSYTLVASTDTQYF,TGCGCCAGCAGCTACACGCTTGTTGCTAGCACAGATACGCAGTATTTT
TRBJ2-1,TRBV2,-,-,CASTSRDSYNEQFF,TGTGCCAGCACCAGCCGGGACTCTTACAATGAGCAGTTCTTC
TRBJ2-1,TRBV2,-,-,CASTSGTYNEQFF,TGTGCCAGCACCTCGGGGACCTACAATGAGCAGTTCTTC
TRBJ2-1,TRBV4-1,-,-,CASSQESGDNEQFF,TGCGCCAGCAGCCAAGAGTCCGGGGACAATGAGCAGTTCTTC
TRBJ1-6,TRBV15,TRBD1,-,CATSRGQGRINSPLHF,TGTGCCACCAGCAGGGGACAGGGGAGGATTAATTCACCCCTCCACTTT
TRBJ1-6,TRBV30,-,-,CAWTFRGLKGNSPLHF,TGTGCCTGGACCTTTAGGGGACTGAAAGGGAATTCACCCCTCCACTTT
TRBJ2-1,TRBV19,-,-,CASSISRQAGEQFF,TGTGCCAGTAGTATTTCCCGACAGGCCGGTGAGCAGTTCTTC
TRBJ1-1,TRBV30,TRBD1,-,CAWSVKGPTGIPRRAEAFF,TGTGCCTGGAGTGTAAAAGGCCCGACAGGGATACCCCGAAGGGCTGAAGCTTTCTTT
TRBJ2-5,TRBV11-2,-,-,CASSTVYPGTQYF,TGTGCCAGCAGCACGGTATACCCAGGGACCCAGTACTTC
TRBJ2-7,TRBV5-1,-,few,CASSEGQFNEQYF,TGCGCCAGCAGCGAAGGACAGTTCAACGAGCAGTACTTC
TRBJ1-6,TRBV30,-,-,CAWTYDYNSPLHF,TGTGCCTGGACGTATGACTATAATTCACCCCTCCACTTT
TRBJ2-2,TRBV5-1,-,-,CASSWDAANTGELFF,TGCGCCAGCAGCTGGGACGCCGCGAACACCGGGGAGCTGTTTTTT
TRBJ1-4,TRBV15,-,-,CATSRDLGQSTNEKLFF,TGTGCCACCAGCAGAGATTTGGGCCAGTCAACTAATGAAAAACTGTTTTTT
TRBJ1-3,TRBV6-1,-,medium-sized,CASSEVDIRGNTIYF,TGTGCCAGCAGTGAAGTAGACATAAGGGGAAACACCATATATTTT
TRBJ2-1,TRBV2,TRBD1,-,CASRDAQGSGYDEQFF,TGTGCCAGCAGGGACGCACAGGGGTCGGGTTACGATGAGCAGTTCTTC